A single sample gave rise to the 13 T cell receptor beta chains below, sequenced in a study of beta chain features in type 1 diabetes. Study findings and constraints: When Type 1 diabetes patients were examined, their TCRB CDR3s proved moderately but significantly shorter in all four CD4+ subsets.

TCRB transcripts that were expressed got sequenced, as all of the isolated RNA had been reverse transcribed. Libraries were prepared by immunoSEQ multiplex PCR; TCRdb keeps only in-frame clonotypes and omits some of them. The profile covers 150,000 to 200,000 clones, with roughly 63% appearing a single time and roughly 0.092% taken by the ten largest. No antigen is known for these receptors. Sequenced material: naive CD4+ T cells from blood. The receptor source for this set is a man aged 30-40 years with type 1 diabetes.

This clone was detected only a few times. This sequence joins TRBV29-1 and TRBJ2-5, with 9 bases lining up with TRBD2. V trimming: 7 bases; J trimming: 3 bases; junction bases outside the gene matches: 12. Germline lookup yields CDR1 SQVTM and CDR2 ANQGSEA. The CDR3 totals 15 residues. The CDR3 bases are TGCAGCGCAGCCCGGACTAGCGCCAACGAAGAGACCCAGTACTTC. The encoded protein is CSAARTSANEETQYF.

This rearrangement joins TRBV7-9 to TRBJ2-7, with TRBD1 as a possible D gene (6 bases). The CDR3 spans 12 residues. With 4 bases removed from V and 6 bases from J, the gap between germline ends came to 10 bases. The germline CDR1 and CDR2 sequences are SEHNR and FQNEAQ (reference sequence). The CDR3 DNA reads TGTGCCAGCAGCTCGAGAGGGGGCGAGCAGTACTTC. Protein product: CASSSRGGEQYF.

This clone was seen a few times. This rearrangement joins TRBV19 to TRBJ2-7; the match to TRBD1 covers 7 bases. The CDR3 contains 13 residues. Germline-derived CDR1 and CDR2 are LNHDA and SQIVND (reference sequence). V lost 7 bases to trimming and J lost 2 bases; unmatched junction nucleotides: 5. The CDR3, as DNA: TGTGCCAGTACCCGGACAGGCGCCTACGAGCAGTACTTC. Residues: CASTRTGAYEQYF.

This chain connects TRBV4-3 to TRBJ2-1; 7 bases are shared with TRBD2. Trimming at V came to 2 bases and at J to 3 bases, leaving 7 bases not matched to a gene. Germline V gene sequence: CDR1 LGHNA, CDR2 YSLEER. The CDR3 runs to 16 residues. CDR3 sequence (DNA): TGCGCCAGCAGCCAAAATGGACTAGTAGGCTACAATGAGCAGTTCTTC. Translation: CASSQNGLVGYNEQFF.

The chain couples TRBV7-2 to TRBJ1-2; D ambiguous. The CDR3 sequence is 14 residues long. The V end was cut by 5 bases, the J end by 8 bases, with 18 bases between. CDR1 is SGHTA, CDR2 FQGNSA, per germline. CDR3 protein: CASSQYTLPDGYTF. The DNA of the CDR3 is TGTGCCAGCAGCCAATACACCCTTCCGGACGGCTACACCTTC.

The chain links TRBV30 to TRBJ2-1, with D tentatively TRBD1 (6 bases). Germline assignment: CDR1 GTSNPN and CDR2 SVGIG (reference sequence). Trimming removed 0 bases from V and 1 base from J, with 19 bases in between. The CDR3 runs to 18 residues. Here the CDR3 DNA reads TGTGCCTGGAGTGTACTCTCGGGTCAAGGGGGATCCTACAATGAGCAGTTCTTC. Translated, it gives CAWSVLSGQGGSYNEQFF.

The chain carries TRBV5-1 and TRBJ1-4; no clear D gene. The CDR3 runs to 16 residues. Deletions cut 0 bases from V and 3 bases from J, with 12 bases between. In germline, CDR1 is SGHRS, CDR2 YFSETQ. DNA for the CDR3: TGCGCCAGCAGCTTGGTCCCCACAGCAGCTAATGAAAAACTGTTTTTT. This codes for CASSLVPTAANEKLFF.

This clone has just a few counts. J is TRBJ1-1 and V is TRBV28, with D unclear. The V and J ends lost 5 bases and 1 base respectively, with 11 bases between them. This CDR3 is built from 14 residues. CDR1 is MDHEN and CDR2 is SYDVKM in the germline V gene. The CDR3 sequence: CASSPGRRNTEAFF. DNA for the CDR3: TGTGCCAGCAGTCCCGGACGGCGGAACACTGAAGCTTTCTTT.

The V call is TRBV29-1, the J call TRBJ2-5, with TRBD2 identical over 7 bases. This CDR3 is built from 17 residues. V lost 1 base and J lost 4; bases outside the gene matches: 15. Germline CDR1 and CDR2: SQVTM and ANQGSEA. The CDR3 region has the DNA TGCAGCGTTGAAGCCGGGGGAGGGCCCTTAGGGTTAGAGACCCAGTACTTC. It translates to CSVEAGGGPLGLETQYF.

The chain couples TRBV18 to TRBJ2-5; TRBD2 aligns across 12 bases. V shed 3 bases, J shed 0 bases, and the junction held 2 bases outside the gene matches. The CDR3 has 16 amino acids. Per germline, CDR1 KGHSH and CDR2 LQKENI. This chain's CDR3 is CASSPGLAGHQETQYF. The CDR3 DNA sequence: TGTGCCAGCTCACCTGGACTAGCGGGACACCAAGAGACCCAGTACTTC.

V usage is TRBV5-1 and J usage is TRBJ2-3; either TRBD1 or TRBD2 may supply D (5 bases each). This CDR3 is 13 amino acids long. V lost 6 bases, J lost 6 bases, and 14 bases lay in between. CDR1 is SGHRS, CDR2 YFSETQ, per germline. CDR3 region: CASNNGDPDTQYF. Here the CDR3 DNA reads TGCGCCAGCAACAATGGGGACCCGGATACGCAGTATTTT.

The chain recombines TRBV25-1 with TRBJ2-2, with D uncertain. The CDR3 is 15 amino acids. V was pared by 1 base and J by 6 bases, with 12 bases between. The V gene's germline CDR1 is MGHDK and CDR2 SYGVNS. CDR3 sequence: CASSESQISAGELFF. The CDR3, as DNA: TGTGCCAGCAGTGAATCCCAAATTTCAGCCGGGGAGCTGTTTTTT.

The genes are TRBV4-1 and TRBJ1-4; no clear D gene. Germline-derived CDR1 and CDR2 are MGHRA and YSYEKL. This CDR3 region has 12 residues. V shed 0 bases and J shed 8 bases, with 4 bases lying between them. The CDR3 bases are TGCGCCAGCAGCCAAGAGAGCGAAAAACTGTTTTTT. Its translation is CASSQESEKLFF.